The 25 T cell receptor beta chains in this list originate from one sample, sequenced in a study of T cell responses to AZD1222 COVID-19 vaccine. TCRdb's table, derived via immunoSEQ multiplex PCR, lists solely in-frame clones and lacks some. The sample holds about 56,000 clones, 75% to 90% seen once. The input for sequencing was peripheral blood, taken 28 days after the second AZD1222 dose. Receptor source: an adult who received the AZD1222 COVID-19 vaccine.

The chain combines TRBV11-1 with TRBJ1-2; 8 positions agree with TRBD1. CDR3 size: 15 residues. Unmatched junction bases numbered 3, after V lost 0 bases and J lost 3 bases. Germline V gene lookup returns CDR1 SGHAT and CDR2 FQDESV (reference sequence). In nucleotides, the CDR3 is TGTGCCAGCAGCTTAGCTCTACAGGGGGACTATGGCTACACCTTC. As protein: CASSLALQGDYGYTF.

The V gene is TRBV19, the J gene TRBJ2-5; possibly TRBD1 for D (5 bases). Trimming shortened V by 4 bases and J by 2 bases, and 8 bases separated the two germline ends. The length of the CDR3 is 13 residues. The germline CDR1 and CDR2 sequences are LNHDA and SQIVND (reference sequence). CDR3 nucleotides: TGTGCCAGTAGTACCACAGGACAAGAGACCCAGTACTTC. It is translated as CASSTTGQETQYF.

The gene calls are TRBV4-1 and TRBJ1-5; D uncertain. Trimming pared 1 base from V and 1 base from J, leaving 8 bases between. Germline V gene sequence: CDR1 MGHRA, CDR2 YSYEKL. The CDR3 spans 15 residues. The CDR3, as DNA: TGCGCCAGCAGCCAAGCCGGAGGGAGCAATCAGCCCCAGCATTTT. Its translation is CASSQAGGSNQPQHF.

The V call is TRBV18, the J call TRBJ1-4; a weak D match, TRBD1 (5 bases). CDR3 length: 15 amino acids. Germline CDR1 reads KGHSH; CDR2 reads LQKENI. V lost 2 bases, J lost 6 bases, and 13 bases lay in between. CDR3 in DNA: TGTGCCAGCTCACCAAGGGCAGGGTCGGATGAAAAACTGTTTTTT. This translates into CASSPRAGSDEKLFF.

This rearrangement joins TRBV30 to TRBJ1-5; D is ambiguous. The CDR3 contains 15 residues. The V gene lost 2 bases and the J gene lost 0 bases, with 11 bases spanning the gap. Germline loops: CDR1 GTSNPN, CDR2 SVGIG (reference sequence). CDR3 coding DNA: TGTGCCTGGAGTTACGGAATCATTAGCAATCAGCCCCAGCATTTT. As protein: CAWSYGIISNQPQHF.

The rearrangement uses TRBV24-1 and TRBJ2-1, with TRBD2 identical over 14 bases. Germline V gene data show CDR1 as KGHDR and CDR2 as SFDVKD. The CDR3 is 19 amino acids. With V trimmed by 7 bases and J by 8 bases, 18 bases remained unmatched. The CDR3 here is CATSGWGPPGTSGRDEQFF. The CDR3 DNA is TGTGCCACCAGCGGCTGGGGGCCCCCAGGGACTAGCGGGAGAGATGAGCAGTTCTTC.

This rearrangement joins TRBV4-2 to TRBJ2-1; D may correspond to TRBD1 or TRBD2 (5 bases each). Germline-derived CDR1 and CDR2 are LGHNA and YNFKEQ. The ends were cut back, 3 bases at V and 0 bases at J, with 12 bases in the middle. This CDR3 comprises 16 residues. CDR3 loop: CASSQVGRASYNEQFF. The DNA for the CDR3 is TGTGCCAGCAGCCAGGTGGGGCGGGCCTCCTACAATGAGCAGTTCTTC.

V is TRBV4-1 and J is TRBJ1-3; D unclear. Per the germline V gene, CDR1 is MGHRA and CDR2 is YSYEKL. The CDR3 is 16 amino acids. V shed 1 base and J shed 1 base, with 11 bases lying between them. The CDR3 DNA is TGCGCCAGCAGCCAAGCCGCGACTTTGTCTGGAAACACCATATATTTT. Translation gives CASSQAATLSGNTIYF.

The V call is TRBV19, the J call TRBJ1-4; no clear D. Germline V gives CDR1 LNHDA, CDR2 SQIVND (reference sequence). The CDR3 is 15 amino acids. Trimming took 5 bases from V and 3 from J, leaving 13 bases between them. CDR3 loop: CASSFGQVANEKLFF. The CDR3 coding sequence is TGTGCCAGTAGTTTTGGCCAAGTGGCTAATGAAAAACTGTTTTTT. Full variable domain (remainder filled in from reference TRBV19 and TRBJ1-4): DGGITQSPKYLFRKEGQNVTLSCEQNLNHDAMYWYRQDPGQGLRLIYYSQIVNDFQKGDIAEGYSVSREKKESFPLTVTSAQKNPTAFYLCASSFGQVANEKLFFGSGTQLSVL.

The CDR3 spells CAISEFKDNEQFF. Here the CDR3 DNA reads TGTGCCATCAGTGAGTTCAAAGACAATGAGCAGTTCTTC. The chain employs TRBV10-3 and TRBJ2-1; D is ambiguous. The CDR3 length is 13 residues. Trimming removed 1 base from V and 5 bases from J, with 6 bases in between. CDR1 is ENHRY, CDR2 SYGVKD, per germline.

This sequence joins TRBV7-9 and TRBJ2-5, with 7 bases matching TRBD1. The CDR3 loop spans 14 amino acids. The V and J ends lost 5 bases and 1 base, in that order; junction bases with no gene match: 4. Germline V lookup: CDR1 SEHNR, CDR2 FQNEAQ (reference sequence). CDR3 sequence (DNA): TGTGCCAGCAGCAGGGGACAGACCCAAGAGACCCAGTACTTC. Translated, it gives CASSRGQTQETQYF.

The V gene is TRBV5-1, the J gene TRBJ1-2; 9 bases match TRBD1. V shed 3 bases and J 5 bases; nucleotides not matched to a gene: 14. The CDR3 runs to 17 residues. Germline CDR1 SGHRS, CDR2 YFSETQ. CDR3 region: CASSSGIRGQGRYGYTF. CDR3 coding DNA: TGCGCCAGCAGCTCCGGGATCCGAGGACAGGGGAGGTATGGCTACACCTTC.

The chain employs TRBV19 and TRBJ1-1, with D perhaps matching TRBD1 (5 bases). Between the trimmed V and J ends, which lost 5 bases and 4 bases, there was a span of 20 bases. This CDR3 has 16 residues. The V gene's germline CDR1 is LNHDA and CDR2 SQIVND (reference sequence). The CDR3, as DNA: TGTGCCAGTAGTTCGACTCAGGGCAATTGGGGCACTGAAGCTTTCTTT. Amino acid sequence: CASSSTQGNWGTEAFF.

The chain links TRBV5-1 to TRBJ1-2; the match to TRBD1 covers 7 bases. Germline CDR1 is SGHRS and CDR2 is YFSETQ. This CDR3 is built from 14 residues. Unmatched junction bases numbered 7, after V lost 3 bases and J lost 5 bases. Here the CDR3 reads CASSWDRSMYGYTF. The DNA for the CDR3 is TGCGCCAGCAGCTGGGACAGATCTATGTATGGCTACACCTTC.

The V gene is TRBV7-2, the J gene TRBJ1-5; 8 bases agree with TRBD1. Per germline, CDR1 SGHTA and CDR2 FQGNSA. The CDR3 totals 17 residues. The J segment lost 5 bases and the V segment lost 1 base, leaving 10 bases of the junction unmatched. CDR3 sequence reads: CASSLGLNLQGDQPQHF. In DNA form, the CDR3 reads TGTGCCAGCAGCTTAGGACTAAATCTACAGGGGGATCAGCCCCAGCATTTT.

This clone was detected only once. The genes are TRBV3-1 (or the pseudogene TRBV3-2) and TRBJ1-1, with 9 bases aligning to TRBD1. V shed 7 bases and J 3 bases; nucleotides not matched to a gene: 9. Germline lookup yields CDR1 LGHDT and CDR2 YNNKEL (reference sequence). The length of the CDR3 is 15 residues. The CDR3 region has the DNA TGTGCCAGCACAACAGGGGGCGCAACTTACACTGAAGCTTTCTTT. Protein: CASTTGGATYTEAFF.

This clone was observed a single time. The chain couples TRBV3-1 (or the pseudogene TRBV3-2) to TRBJ2-3, with D perhaps matching TRBD2 (6 bases). The germline CDR1 and CDR2 sequences are LGHDT and YNNKEL (reference sequence). The CDR3 is made up of 16 amino acids. Trimming stripped 4 bases from V and 2 bases from J, with 16 bases between. CDR3 nucleotides: TGTGCCAGCAGCCCTACTTTCCGGGAGTCCACAGATACGCAGTATTTT. Amino acid sequence: CASSPTFRESTDTQYF.

This clone was seen a handful of times. The J gene is TRBJ1-5, the V gene TRBV19; D is perhaps TRBD1 (6 bases). The germline gives CDR1 LNHDA, CDR2 SQIVND (reference sequence). V was cut by 3 bases and J by 0 bases, with 12 bases left in between. The length of the CDR3 is 16 residues. For the CDR3, the DNA is TGTGCCAGTAGTATCCTACAGGGTTATAGCAATCAGCCCCAGCATTTT. Its protein product is CASSILQGYSNQPQHF.

The CDR3 DNA sequence: TGTGCCAGTAGTATGGATAGCCTTGAATGGGGCATTCAGTACTTC. Encoded protein: CASSMDSLEWGIQYF. The gene calls are TRBV19 and TRBJ2-4; D gene unclear. Germline V gene sequence: CDR1 LNHDA, CDR2 SQIVND (reference sequence). There are 15 residues in the CDR3. Between the trimmed V and J ends, which lost 3 bases and 9 bases, there was a span of 18 bases.

This clone was seen a handful of times. The chain couples TRBV6-5 to TRBJ2-7, with TRBD2 identical over 8 bases. The germline V gene has CDR1 MNHEY and CDR2 SVGAGI. This CDR3 is 14 amino acids long. V shed 8 bases and J 2 bases; nucleotides not matched to a gene: 8. The CDR3 protein is CASSNTGLAYEQYF. The DNA for the CDR3 is TGTGCCAGCTCAAATACGGGACTAGCCTACGAGCAGTACTTC.

The chain uses TRBV24-1 and TRBJ2-2; 8 positions agree with TRBD1. J was trimmed by 4 bases and V by 10 bases; bases with no gene match: 10. The CDR3 loop spans 15 amino acids. The germline V gene encodes CDR1 KGHDR and CDR2 SFDVKD. CDR3 bases: TGTGCCACTGGAGGACAGGGTCTGAGCACCGGGGAGCTGTTTTTT. Amino acid sequence: CATGGQGLSTGELFF.

This sequence joins TRBV28 and TRBJ1-3, with D maybe TRBD1 (5 bases). The CDR3 covers 15 residues. With 6 bases removed from V and 4 bases from J, the gap between germline ends came to 16 bases. Germline values: CDR1 MDHEN, CDR2 SYDVKM. The CDR3, as DNA: TGTGCCAGCAGCTTCGGGACCCTTGGGGGAAACACCATATATTTT. Protein product: CASSFGTLGGNTIYF.

The V call is TRBV2, the J call TRBJ2-1; the D gene is possibly TRBD1 (6 bases). In germline, CDR1 is SNHLY, CDR2 FYNNEI. This CDR3 has 17 amino acids. Trimming pared 3 bases from V and 7 bases from J, leaving 22 bases between. The CDR3: CASSEGQAGVAQNEQFF. CDR3 bases: TGTGCCAGCAGTGAGGGGCAGGCAGGGGTAGCGCAAAATGAGCAGTTCTTC.

This CDR3 reads CASQIRQWPYEQYF. In DNA, the CDR3 is TGTGCCAGCCAAATAAGACAGTGGCCCTACGAGCAGTACTTC. The chain couples TRBV6-5 to TRBJ2-7; a weak D match, TRBD1 (5 bases). The germline V and J ends were trimmed by 8 bases and 2 bases, with 16 bases remaining between them. Germline V gives CDR1 MNHEY, CDR2 SVGAGI. The CDR3 consists of 14 residues.

Note on this clone: At the DNA level, this CDR3 is encoded by other sequences in the same sample as well. V usage is TRBV6-5 and J usage is TRBJ1-1, with D possibly being TRBD1 (5 bases). CDR3 length equals 13 residues. Germline lookup yields CDR1 MNHEY and CDR2 SVGAGI. V was trimmed by 4 bases and J by 0 bases, leaving 6 bases between them. DNA for the CDR3: TGTGCCAGCAGTTTGACAGTGAACACTGAAGCTTTCTTT. Protein product: CASSLTVNTEAFF.